This T cell receptor (beta chain) is from a study of OX40 agonist ivuxolimab in advanced cancers. Libraries were prepared by immunoSEQ multiplex PCR; TCRdb keeps only in-frame clonotypes and omits some of them. The profile shows 95,000 to 150,000 clones, 80% to 95% of them singletons. The CDR3 loop spans 16 amino acids. Germline V CDR1 and CDR2: SGHRS, YFSETQ. The ends lost 0 bases at V and 3 bases at J; junction bases unmatched: 5. The chain couples TRBV5-1 to TRBJ2-7, with TRBD1 matching 11 bases. This clonotype originated in an adult with an advanced solid tumor such as melanoma, head and neck, liver or kidney cancer. Material: CD4+ or CD8+ T cells sorted from blood, obtained in a trial of the OX40 agonist ivuxolimab. The CDR3 loop is CASSLATGTGGYEQYF. The DNA for the CDR3 is TGCGCCAGCAGCTTGGCTACCGGGACAGGGGGCTACGAGCAGTACTTC.